Presented here are 6 T cell receptor beta chains from one specimen sequenced in a study of blood T cell repertoires in COVID-19. Measured with immunoSEQ multiplex PCR; TCRdb has only the in-frame clones, and not every one. The sample holds 150,000 or so clones, approximately 87% seen once. The sample taken for sequencing was peripheral blood. The receptors shown here come from an elderly man with acute or convalescent COVID-19.

V gene TRBV6-1 combines with J gene TRBJ1-2; TRBD1 matches 8 bases. This CDR3 comprises 13 residues. V gave up 2 bases and J gave up 8 bases; unmatched junction bases: 4. Germline values: CDR1 MNHNS, CDR2 SASEGT. CDR3 nucleotide sequence: TGTGCCAGCAGTGAACAGACAGGGGAAGGCTACACCTTC. It codes for CASSEQTGEGYTF.

The table lists this clone with a few counts. The chain combines TRBV5-1 with TRBJ2-7; TRBD1 agrees at 9 bases. Germline loops: CDR1 SGHRS, CDR2 YFSETQ. The CDR3 sequence is 14 residues long. The V segment lost 3 bases and the J segment 3 bases; nucleotides outside the gene matches: 4. The CDR3 coding sequence is TGCGCCAGCAGCTGGGGACAGGGTAGCTACGAGCAGTACTTC. Its translation is CASSWGQGSYEQYF.

In the case of this clone: The junction and the germline gene differ at one end; a read error may be behind it. This specimen includes other DNA sequences encoding the same CDR3. This chain uses TRBV5-4 with TRBJ1-1; possible D gene TRBD1, 6 bases. The CDR3 has 13 residues. Per germline, CDR1 SGHNT and CDR2 YYREEE (reference sequence). This chain's CDR3 is CASSRGTKAEAFF. The CDR3 region has the DNA TGTGCCAGCAGCAGGGGGACTAAAGCTGAAGCTTTTTTT.

The chain has TRBV11-2 and TRBJ1-5, with a tentative D call TRBD1 (6 bases). V was clipped by 2 bases and J by 3 bases, with 8 bases between them. Looked up from germline, CDR1 is SGHAT and CDR2 is FQNNGV. This CDR3 has 14 residues. CDR3 amino acids: CASSLTGSNQPQHF. The CDR3 coding sequence is TGTGCCAGCAGCTTAACAGGGTCCAATCAGCCCCAGCATTTT.

The rearrangement uses TRBV30 and TRBJ1-2, with D possibly being TRBD1 (5 bases). The germline V gene encodes CDR1 GTSNPN and CDR2 SVGIG (reference sequence). V lost 5 bases, J lost 2 bases, and 12 bases lay in between. CDR3 length equals 13 residues. CDR3 in amino acids: CAWGAGGNYGYTF. The CDR3 DNA sequence: TGTGCCTGGGGAGCGGGGGGGAACTATGGCTACACCTTC.

The genes are TRBV27 and TRBJ1-4; D gene ambiguous. The germline V and J ends were trimmed by 6 bases and 0 bases, with 11 bases remaining between them. This CDR3 has 15 residues. From germline, CDR1 is MNHEY and CDR2 SMNVEV (reference sequence). The CDR3 nucleotides read TGTGCCAGCAGCAGGACGGGAACAACTAATGAAAAACTGTTTTTT. Its protein product is CASSRTGTTNEKLFF.